This is a list of T cell receptor beta chains from one sample in a study of vaccination effects on CD4 cells after COVID-19. For these TCRs, the target antigens are not known. TCRdb's copy holds only in-frame clones and misses some; the assay was immunoSEQ multiplex PCR. Seen here are tens of thousands of clones, about three quarters observed once, and the top ten hold roughly 12%. Source: CD4+ T cells from PBMCs cultured with HCoV-229E spike peptides, taken before COVID-19 vaccination. Source of these receptors: a human donor who received a COVID-19 vaccine. CDR3s include the opening cysteine and the closing phenylalanine or tryptophan. D genes are given only for firm matches. Some rows have no size entry. The others give once, few or many, or a class for an expanded clone.

TRBD1	-	TRBV5-1	16	TRBJ2-7	TGCGCCAGCAGCCGGGGGACAGGGGGTTTCCTCTACGAGCAGTACTTC	CASSRGTGGFLYEQYF
-	-	TRBV9	17	TRBJ2-2	TGTGCCAGCAGCACCCGGAGGGGTGGGAGGAACACCGGGGAGCTGTTTTTT	CASSTRRGGRNTGELFF
TRBD1	few	TRBV14	17	TRBJ1-2	TGTGCCAGCAGCCACTTCGAATTGGACAGGGTGAAGTATGGCTACACCTTC	CASSHFELDRVKYGYTF
-	few	TRBV7-9	15	TRBJ1-6	TGTGCCCCCCCGCCAGGGGCTAAACATAATTCACCCCTCCACTTT	CAPPPGAKHNSPLHF
-	-	TRBV23-1	14	TRBJ1-5	TGCGCCAGCAGTCCTCGACAGGGCAATCAGCCCCAGCATTTT	CASSPRQGNQPQHF
-	few	TRBV5-1	16	TRBJ1-2	TGCGCCAGCAGCGAACCCGCCAGGGACTCGGGCTATGGCTACACCTTC	CASSEPARDSGYGYTF
-	-	TRBV3-1/TRBV3-2	13	TRBJ2-2	TGTGCCAGCAGCCAATGGAGAACCGGGGAGCTGTTTTTT	CASSQWRTGELFF
TRBD2	once	TRBV3-1/TRBV3-2	15	TRBJ2-7	TGTGCCAGCAGACCCGGGACTAGCGGAAAATACGAGCAGTACTTC	CASRPGTSGKYEQYF
-	-	TRBV10-3	17	TRBJ2-1	TGTGCCATCACCGACGGAGTGGGAGGCAGACTGAACAATGAGCAGTTCTTC	CAITDGVGGRLNNEQFF
-	-	TRBV9	15	TRBJ1-5	TGTGCCAGCAGCGTAGGGTCCGTTAGCAATCAGCCCCAGCATTTT	CASSVGSVSNQPQHF